What follows are 16 T cell receptor beta chains derived from one specimen sequenced in a study of beta chain features in type 1 diabetes. Isolated RNA was reverse transcribed in full, so expressed TCRB transcripts were sequenced. Repertoires were generated with immunoSEQ multiplex PCR, while TCRdb's copy carries only in-frame clones and drops some. In the table there are some 500,000 clones, roughly 10% of which are singletons. Sequencing input: naive CD4+ T cells from blood. Receptor source: a woman younger than 35 in good health.

As for this clone: Sequence at one end of the junction differs from germline and may be a read error. The genes are TRBV5-4 and TRBJ2-1; 9 nucleotides match TRBD2. The CDR3 covers 16 residues. The germline CDR1 and CDR2 sequences are SGHNT and YYREEE (reference sequence). The CDR3, as DNA: TGCGCCAGCAGCCAAGACCTCCGAGCGGGAGGCAATGAGCAGTTCTTC. Translation gives CASSQDLRAGGNEQFF.

This chain connects TRBV21-1 to TRBJ2-1; the table gives TRBD1 as D, unverified against the DNA. TRBV21-1 is a pseudogene segment. CDR3 length: 15 amino acids. In DNA, the CDR3 is TGTGCCAGCAGCCCGGTGTCAGGGGAGTACAATGAGCAGTTCTTC. Its protein product is CASSPVSGEYNEQFF.

The rearrangement uses TRBV19 and TRBJ1-1; 7 bases agree with TRBD1. Germline V gives CDR1 LNHDA, CDR2 SQIVND (reference sequence). This CDR3 has 14 residues. V shed 7 bases and J 10 bases; nucleotides not matched to a gene: 15. As DNA, the CDR3 is TGTGCCAGTATTCCGTTGGAGGGGGCAAGGTCAGCTTTCTTT. Protein product: CASIPLEGARSAFF.

Remarks on this clone: This sample includes further DNA sequences coding for the same CDR3. The chain employs TRBV2 and TRBJ2-5; D ambiguous. The CDR3 contains 12 residues. CDR1 is SNHLY and CDR2 is FYNNEI in the germline V gene. Deletions cut 7 bases from V and 4 bases from J, with 10 bases between. The CDR3 bases are TGTGCCAGCAACCTGGGTCGAGAGACCCAGTACTTC. This codes for CASNLGRETQYF.

Only a few counts were recorded for this clone. Other DNA sequences of this sample code for an identical CDR3. The CDR3 sequence: CASSLRSDTQYF. For the CDR3, the DNA is TGTGCCAGCAGCTTACGGTCAGATACGCAGTATTTT. The chain combines TRBV7-2 with TRBJ2-3; D unclear. The V gene's germline CDR1 is SGHTA and CDR2 FQGNSA. V was pared by 2 bases and J by 4 bases, with 4 bases between. The CDR3 totals 12 residues.

This clone was observed a handful of times. The V gene is TRBV7-2, the J gene TRBJ2-2; weak D call: TRBD2 (6 bases). The length of the CDR3 is 14 residues. Germline V gene lookup returns CDR1 SGHTA and CDR2 FQGNSA. The V gene lost 7 bases and the J gene lost 6 bases, with 15 bases spanning the gap. In DNA form, the CDR3 reads TGTGCCAGCACGCTGACTAGTCTTCCCGGGGAGCTGTTTTTT. As protein: CASTLTSLPGELFF. The whole variable domain, remainder taken from reference TRBV7-2 and TRBJ2-2, is GAGVSQSPSNKVTEKGKDVELRCDPISGHTALYWYRQSLGQGLEFLIYFQGNSAPDKSGLPSDRFSAERTGGSVSTLTIQRTQQEDSAVYLCASTLTSLPGELFFGEGSRLTVL.

This clone was recorded a few times. The gene calls are TRBV30 and TRBJ1-2; D ambiguous. The length of the CDR3 is 13 residues. With 0 bases removed from V and 1 base from J, the gap between germline ends came to 6 bases. Germline-derived CDR1 and CDR2 are GTSNPN and SVGIG (reference sequence). The CDR3 is CAWSVQINYGYTF. The CDR3 nucleotides are TGTGCCTGGAGTGTACAGATTAACTATGGCTACACCTTC.

This rearrangement joins TRBV5-4 to TRBJ2-3; the match to TRBD1 covers 7 bases. The germline gives CDR1 SGHNT, CDR2 YYREEE (reference sequence). The J segment lost 5 bases and the V segment lost 3 bases, leaving 6 bases of the junction unmatched. The CDR3 runs to 14 residues. The CDR3 bases are TGTGCCAGCAGCTCCCCAGGGGGATTAGATACGCAGTATTTT. The encoded protein is CASSSPGGLDTQYF.

This chain connects TRBV4-3 to TRBJ2-3, with TRBD2 matching over 10 bases. The germline V gene encodes CDR1 LGHNA and CDR2 YSLEER. The length of the CDR3 is 16 residues. J gave up 4 bases and V 2 bases, and 6 bases lay outside the gene matches. This chain's CDR3 is CASSQLAGEWADTQYF. CDR3 coding DNA: TGCGCCAGCAGCCAACTAGCGGGGGAATGGGCAGATACGCAGTATTTT.

The J gene is TRBJ2-7, the V gene TRBV18, with a weak D call TRBD1 (6 bases). Per the germline V gene, CDR1 is KGHSH and CDR2 is LQKENI. This CDR3 is built from 13 residues. V lost 4 bases to trimming and J lost 9 bases, with 16 bases between them. This CDR3 reads CASSLGGSWGQYF. The DNA of the CDR3 is TGTGCCAGCTCACTAGGGGGAAGCTGGGGGCAGTACTTC. The variable domain in full, with the rest retrieved from reference TRBV18 and TRBJ2-7, is NAGVMQNPRHLVRRRGQEARLRCSPMKGHSHVYWYRQLPEEGLKFMVYLQKENIIDESGMPKERFSAEFPKEGPSILRIQQVVRGDSAAYFCASSLGGSWGQYFGPGTRLTVT.

The chain recombines TRBV4-1 with TRBJ2-1; a possible D gene is TRBD1 (5 bases). The germline V and J ends were trimmed by 1 base and 3 bases, with 16 bases remaining between them. The CDR3 contains 17 residues. CDR1 MGHRA and CDR2 YSYEKL come from the germline V gene. The CDR3 coding sequence is TGCGCCAGCAGCCAAGGCCAGTCAAGACAGCTCTACAATGAGCAGTTCTTC. This sequence encodes CASSQGQSRQLYNEQFF.

This clone was seen only once. The chain couples TRBV5-6 to TRBJ2-3; the match to TRBD2 covers 10 bases. The J segment lost 4 bases and the V segment lost 3 bases, leaving 2 bases of the junction unmatched. The CDR3 runs 14 residues. Germline values: CDR1 SGHDT, CDR2 YYEEEE. CDR3 protein: CASSWGTSADTQYF. CDR3 sequence (DNA): TGTGCCAGCAGCTGGGGGACTAGCGCAGATACGCAGTATTTT.

This clone has a handful of counts. The rearrangement links TRBV4-1 to TRBJ2-1; 8 nucleotides match TRBD2. The length of the CDR3 is 18 residues. V lost 2 bases, J lost 5 bases, and 14 bases stayed unmatched. Germline CDR1 is MGHRA and CDR2 is YSYEKL. The CDR3 sequence is CASSQSNPAGGLHNEQFF. In nucleotides, the CDR3 is TGCGCCAGCAGCCAAAGTAATCCCGCGGGAGGTCTCCACAATGAGCAGTTCTTC.

Only a few counts were recorded for this clone. V usage is TRBV6-5 and J usage is TRBJ2-7; 9 bases are a match to TRBD1. This CDR3 comprises 14 residues. With V trimmed by 6 bases and J by 4 bases, 7 bases remained unmatched. CDR1 is MNHEY, CDR2 SVGAGI, per germline. CDR3: CASSRGTGRYEQYF. In nucleotides, the CDR3 is TGTGCCAGCAGCCGGGGGACAGGGAGGTACGAGCAGTACTTC.

The V gene is TRBV13, the J gene TRBJ2-7, with 10 bases lining up with TRBD2. The CDR3 totals 18 residues. Unmatched junction bases numbered 17, after V lost 5 bases and J lost 4 bases. The V gene's germline CDR1 is PRHDT and CDR2 FYEKMQ (reference sequence). The CDR3 bases are TGTGCCAGCAGCCCCTCGCCGGATGAGCTACTAGCGGGATACGAGCAGTACTTC. Its translation is CASSPSPDELLAGYEQYF.

This clone was recorded a few times. V gene TRBV4-3 combines with J gene TRBJ2-1; D assignment may be TRBD1 or TRBD2 (5 bases each). CDR3 size: 15 residues. The ends were cut back, 0 bases at V and 5 bases at J, with 11 bases in the middle. Germline-derived CDR1 and CDR2 are LGHNA and YSLEER. The CDR3 protein is CASSQELRGNNEQFF. In nucleotides, the CDR3 is TGCGCCAGCAGCCAAGAGTTGAGGGGCAACAATGAGCAGTTCTTC.